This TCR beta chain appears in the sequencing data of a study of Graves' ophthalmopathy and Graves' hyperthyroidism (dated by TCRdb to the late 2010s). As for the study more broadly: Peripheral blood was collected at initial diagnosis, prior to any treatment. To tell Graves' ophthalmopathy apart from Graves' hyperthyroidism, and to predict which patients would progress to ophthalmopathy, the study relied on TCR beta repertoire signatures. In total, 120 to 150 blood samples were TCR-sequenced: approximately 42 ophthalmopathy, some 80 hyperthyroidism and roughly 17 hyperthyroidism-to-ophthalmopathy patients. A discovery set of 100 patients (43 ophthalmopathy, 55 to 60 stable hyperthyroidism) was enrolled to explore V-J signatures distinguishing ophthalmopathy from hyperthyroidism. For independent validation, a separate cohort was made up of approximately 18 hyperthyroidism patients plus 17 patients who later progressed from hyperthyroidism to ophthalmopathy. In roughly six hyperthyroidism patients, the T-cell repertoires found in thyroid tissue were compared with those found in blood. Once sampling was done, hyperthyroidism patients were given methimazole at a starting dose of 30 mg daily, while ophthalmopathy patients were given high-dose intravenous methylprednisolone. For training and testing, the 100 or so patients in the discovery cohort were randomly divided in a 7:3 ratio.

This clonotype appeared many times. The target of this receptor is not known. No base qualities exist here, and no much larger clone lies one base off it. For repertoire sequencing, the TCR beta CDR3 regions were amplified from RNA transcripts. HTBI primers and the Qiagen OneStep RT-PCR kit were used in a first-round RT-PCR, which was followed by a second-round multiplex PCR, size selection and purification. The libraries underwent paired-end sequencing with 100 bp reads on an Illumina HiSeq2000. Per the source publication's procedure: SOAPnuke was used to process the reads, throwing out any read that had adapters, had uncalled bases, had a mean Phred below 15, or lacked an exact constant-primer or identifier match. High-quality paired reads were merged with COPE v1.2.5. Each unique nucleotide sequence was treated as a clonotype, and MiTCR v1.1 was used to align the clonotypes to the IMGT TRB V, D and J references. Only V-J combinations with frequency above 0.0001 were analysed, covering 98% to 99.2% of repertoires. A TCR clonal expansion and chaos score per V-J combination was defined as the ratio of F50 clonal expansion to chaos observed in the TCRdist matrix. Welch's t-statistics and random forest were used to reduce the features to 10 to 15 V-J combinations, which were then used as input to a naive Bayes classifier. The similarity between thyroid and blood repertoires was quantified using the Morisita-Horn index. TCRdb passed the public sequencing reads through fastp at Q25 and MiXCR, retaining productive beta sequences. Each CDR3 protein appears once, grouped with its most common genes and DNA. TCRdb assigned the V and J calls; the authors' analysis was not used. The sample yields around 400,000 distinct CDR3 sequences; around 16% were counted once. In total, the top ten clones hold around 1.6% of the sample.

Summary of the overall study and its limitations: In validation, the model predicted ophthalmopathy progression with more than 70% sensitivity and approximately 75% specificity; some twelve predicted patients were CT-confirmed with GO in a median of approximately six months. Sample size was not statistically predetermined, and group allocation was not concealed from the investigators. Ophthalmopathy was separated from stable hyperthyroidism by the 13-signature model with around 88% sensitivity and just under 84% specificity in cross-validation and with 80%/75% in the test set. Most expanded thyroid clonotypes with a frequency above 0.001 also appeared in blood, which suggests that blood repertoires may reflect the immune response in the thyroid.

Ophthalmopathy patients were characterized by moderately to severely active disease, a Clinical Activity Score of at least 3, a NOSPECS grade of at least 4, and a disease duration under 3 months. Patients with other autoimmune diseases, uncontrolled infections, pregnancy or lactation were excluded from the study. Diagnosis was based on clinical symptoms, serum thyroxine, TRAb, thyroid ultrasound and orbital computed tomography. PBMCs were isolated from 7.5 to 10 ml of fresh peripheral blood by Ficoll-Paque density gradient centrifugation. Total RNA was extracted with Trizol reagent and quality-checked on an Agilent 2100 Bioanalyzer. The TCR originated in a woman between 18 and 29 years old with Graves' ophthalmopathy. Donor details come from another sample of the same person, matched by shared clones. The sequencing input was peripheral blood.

The DNA reads as follows: TGTGCCAGCAGTAAGTGGGGGGACACTGAAGCTTTCTTT. This sequence encodes CASSKWGDTEAFF. The rearrangement combines TRBV7-2 with TRBJ1-1; the best D guess is TRBD1, with 5 bases matching. V loses 6 bases of germline sequence and J loses 3 bases, and the interval between the two ends is 11 bases. There are 13 amino acids in the CDR3, from cysteine to phenylalanine inclusive. Of all the DNA, just the CDR3 is kept, 39 bases in frame from base 1. CDR1 and CDR2, looked up from the germline V gene, are SGHTA and FQGNSA.